The 17 T cell receptor beta chains presented below share a single source sample, sequenced in a study of human T cells and chemical hapten exposure. Stated time point: patch test 3, about 24 weeks after DPC sensitization. Sample treatment: therapeutic diphenylcyclopropenone sensitization with weekly scalp DPC. TCRdb reanalysed the RACE reads using MiXCR and keeps one entry per CDR3 protein. The sample gives about 120,000 distinct CDR3 sequences, 11% of which show up once; approximately 2.5% is in the top ten. Sequenced material: whole blood, taken in connection with sensitization to the hapten diphenylcyclopropenone (DPC). The receptors here all came from a woman in her fifties or sixties with alopecia areata. Some clones in this sample may be carry-over from other donors' samples.

This sequence joins TRBV5-1 and TRBJ2-7; 7 nucleotides match TRBD1. Trimming removed 4 bases from V and 3 bases from J; junction bases left unmatched: 7. The CDR3 totals 14 residues. The V gene's germline CDR1 is SGHRS and CDR2 YFSETQ. CDR3 sequence (DNA): TGCGCCAGCAGCCCCCCGGCAGGGGGCTACGAGCAGTACTTC. It is translated as CASSPPAGGYEQYF.

In its sample, this clonotype was seen many times. This chain uses TRBV9 with TRBJ2-3; D uncertain. V lost 0 bases and J 8 bases, leaving 10 bases between the germline ends. Germline CDR1 and CDR2: SGDLS and YYNGEE. This CDR3 contains 13 residues. CDR3 loop: CASSVAQGRTQYF. The CDR3 nucleotides read TGTGCCAGCAGCGTAGCTCAAGGACGTACGCAGTATTTT.

The chain joins TRBV27 to TRBJ2-7; TRBD2 is a possible D gene (6 bases). Trimming cost V 6 bases and J 0 bases, with 9 bases left between them. Germline lookup yields CDR1 MNHEY and CDR2 SMNVEV (reference sequence). The CDR3 totals 13 residues. The CDR3 spells CASSTGGSYEQYF. The CDR3 DNA is TGTGCCAGCAGCACCGGGGGCTCCTACGAGCAGTACTTC.

This clonotype was observed a few times. The chain has TRBV7-9 and TRBJ1-5; D is unresolved. Per the germline V gene, CDR1 is SEHNR and CDR2 is FQNEAQ (reference sequence). The CDR3 has 14 residues. V shed 4 bases and J shed 1 base, with 8 bases lying between them. In nucleotides, the CDR3 is TGTGCCAGCAGCTCGCCAGGCAGCAATCAGCCCCAGCATTTT. Protein product: CASSSPGSNQPQHF.

Ten or more counts support this clonotype. This rearrangement joins TRBV12-3 or TRBV12-4 to TRBJ2-7, with 10 bases lining up with TRBD2. V trimming: 6 bases; J trimming: 2 bases; junction bases outside the gene matches: 7. The CDR3 spans 15 residues. The CDR3 DNA sequence: TGTGCCAGCAGCCTTAGCGGGGGGAGTGCCTACGAGCAGTACTTC. Residues: CASSLSGGSAYEQYF.

A few counts support this clonotype. The rearrangement joins TRBV4-2 to TRBJ2-5, with 9 bases matching TRBD2. Germline values: CDR1 LGHNA, CDR2 YNFKEQ. The CDR3 extends over 16 amino acids. Trimming removed 0 bases from V and 1 base from J; junction bases left unmatched: 3. CDR3: CASSQDRAGGQETQYF. The DNA for the CDR3 is TGTGCCAGCAGCCAAGATAGAGCGGGAGGCCAAGAGACCCAGTACTTC.

This chain joins TRBV2 and TRBJ1-1; the D is unclear. Between the trimmed V and J ends, which lost 7 bases and 10 bases, there was a span of 19 bases. The CDR3 runs 13 residues. Germline CDR1 is SNHLY and CDR2 is FYNNEI. The CDR3 protein is CASNLRVRDAAFF. CDR3 nucleotides: TGTGCCAGCAATTTAAGGGTAAGGGATGCAGCTTTCTTT.

The table lists this clonotype with many counts. This chain links TRBV4-2 with TRBJ1-1; a weak D match, TRBD1 (5 bases). In germline, CDR1 is LGHNA, CDR2 YNFKEQ. The CDR3 has 13 amino acids. V lost 1 base and J lost 5, with 8 bases in between. The CDR3 DNA follows: TGTGCCAGCAGCCAAGTGGGGGGAACTGAAGCTTTCTTT. Protein product: CASSQVGGTEAFF.

This clonotype was seen at least ten times. V gene TRBV6-5 combines with J gene TRBJ2-1; D might be TRBD1 (6 bases). Germline values: CDR1 MNHEY, CDR2 SVGAGI. The CDR3 contains 15 residues. The V end lost 2 bases, the J end lost 0 bases, and 8 bases lay between the germline ends. The CDR3 sequence is CASSYGTPSYNEQFF. The CDR3 bases are TGTGCCAGCAGTTACGGGACACCCTCCTACAATGAGCAGTTCTTC.

The J gene is TRBJ2-5, the V gene TRBV5-1, with TRBD2 matching 14 bases. V was pared by 3 bases and J by 1 base, with 11 bases of the junction left unmatched. The germline gives CDR1 SGHRS, CDR2 YFSETQ. The CDR3 runs to 19 residues. Written as DNA, the CDR3 is TGCGCCAGCAGCTCCGGGACTAGCGGGGGAGCCACCCTCCAAGAGACCCAGTACTTC. Translation: CASSSGTSGGATLQETQYF.

This clonotype was seen only a few times. The chain employs TRBV18 and TRBJ2-7; no firm D call. Germline V CDR1 and CDR2: KGHSH, LQKENI. Trimming took 2 bases from V and 0 from J, leaving 11 bases between them. This CDR3 comprises 15 residues. The CDR3 is CASSPIPSFSYEQYF. Here the CDR3 DNA reads TGTGCCAGCTCACCAATCCCCAGCTTCTCCTACGAGCAGTACTTC.

The J gene is TRBJ1-5, the V gene TRBV7-8, with a tentative D call TRBD1 (5 bases). CDR1 and CDR2 from the germline V gene are SGHVS and FQNEAQ. Deletions cut 1 base from V and 5 bases from J, with 12 bases between. The CDR3 has 15 amino acids. CDR3 sequence: CASSLVQGGDQPQHF. For the CDR3, the DNA is TGTGCCAGCAGCTTAGTTCAGGGTGGAGATCAGCCCCAGCATTTT.

This clonotype was observed a handful of times. The chain links TRBV20-1 to TRBJ2-7, with D perhaps TRBD1 (6 bases). Germline V gene sequence: CDR1 DFQATT, CDR2 SNEGSKA (reference sequence). V lost 4 bases to trimming and J lost 3 bases, with 13 bases between them. There are 13 residues in the CDR3. For the CDR3, the DNA is TGCAGTGCTAACAGGGTAGAGGGCTACGAGCAGTACTTC. Protein product: CSANRVEGYEQYF.

The genes are TRBV28 and TRBJ2-7; possible D gene TRBD1, 6 bases. From germline, CDR1 is MDHEN and CDR2 SYDVKM. V lost 3 bases and J 4 bases, leaving 13 bases between the germline ends. The CDR3 spans 14 residues. The CDR3 loop is CASSFPQGKYEQYF. The CDR3 DNA reads TGTGCCAGCAGTTTTCCGCAGGGGAAATACGAGCAGTACTTC.

This clonotype has ten or more counts. V and J are TRBV24-1 and TRBJ2-2; D gene ambiguous. The CDR3 has 13 residues. Germline CDR1 is KGHDR and CDR2 is SFDVKD. The ends were cut back, 1 base at V and 7 bases at J, with 6 bases in the middle. The CDR3 reads CATSDFPYGELFF. CDR3 sequence (DNA): TGTGCCACCAGTGATTTTCCCTACGGGGAGCTGTTTTTT.

This clonotype was detected ten times or more. J is TRBJ2-7 and V is TRBV25-1; TRBD2 is a possible D gene (6 bases). Germline assignment: CDR1 MGHDK and CDR2 SYGVNS. The CDR3 sequence is 15 residues long. Trimming removed 1 base from V and 2 bases from J, with 12 bases in between. The CDR3 loop reads CASSESGTPPYEQYF. As DNA, the CDR3 is TGTGCCAGCAGTGAATCTGGGACTCCCCCCTACGAGCAGTACTTC.

There are many counts of this clonotype. This chain links TRBV10-3 with TRBJ2-3; 10 bases match TRBD1. The CDR3 extends over 16 amino acids. V lost 2 bases, J lost 7 bases, and 9 bases stayed unmatched. The germline V gene encodes CDR1 ENHRY and CDR2 SYGVKD. The CDR3: CAISEKGTGVQNTQYF. The CDR3 DNA reads TGTGCCATCAGTGAGAAAGGGACAGGGGTTCAAAATACGCAGTATTTT.